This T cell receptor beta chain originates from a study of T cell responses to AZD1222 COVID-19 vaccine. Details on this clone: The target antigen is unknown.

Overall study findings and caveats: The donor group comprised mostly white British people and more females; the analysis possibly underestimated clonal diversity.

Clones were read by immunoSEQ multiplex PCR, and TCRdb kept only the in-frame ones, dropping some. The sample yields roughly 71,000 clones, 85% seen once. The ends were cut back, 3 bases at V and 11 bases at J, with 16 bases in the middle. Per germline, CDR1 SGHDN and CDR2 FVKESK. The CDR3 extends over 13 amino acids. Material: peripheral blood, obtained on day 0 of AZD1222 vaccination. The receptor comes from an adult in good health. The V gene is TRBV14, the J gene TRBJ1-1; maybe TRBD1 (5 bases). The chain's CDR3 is CASSQVAGSRAFF. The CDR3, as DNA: TGTGCCAGCAGCCAGGTTGCAGGGTCTCGGGCTTTCTTT.